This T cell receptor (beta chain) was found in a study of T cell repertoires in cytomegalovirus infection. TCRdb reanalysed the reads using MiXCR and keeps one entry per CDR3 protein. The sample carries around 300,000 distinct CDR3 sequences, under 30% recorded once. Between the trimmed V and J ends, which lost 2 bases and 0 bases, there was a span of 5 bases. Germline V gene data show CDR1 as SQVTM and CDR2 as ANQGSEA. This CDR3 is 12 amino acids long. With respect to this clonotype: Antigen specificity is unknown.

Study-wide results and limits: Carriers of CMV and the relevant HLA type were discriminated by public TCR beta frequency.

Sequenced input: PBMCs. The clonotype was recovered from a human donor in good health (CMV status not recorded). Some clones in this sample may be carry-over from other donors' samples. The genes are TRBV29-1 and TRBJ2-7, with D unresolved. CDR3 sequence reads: CSVELHSYEQYF. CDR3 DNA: TGCAGCGTTGAATTGCACTCCTACGAGCAGTACTTC.